These T cell receptor beta chains were read from a single sample in a study of blood T cell repertoires in COVID-19. Some clones are missing from TCRdb's copy, which holds only in-frame ones; the method was immunoSEQ multiplex PCR. The repertoire holds about 190,000 clones, with about 88% as singletons. The sample was PBMCs or T cells enriched from blood (not recorded which). The receptor source for this set is a woman in her 40s in a cohort exposed to, infected with or recovered from COVID-19 (not recorded which). Each CDR3 is given with its conserved first and last residue. D genes are given only for firm matches. A clone size is listed for some rows: how often the clone was seen (once, few, many), or a class if it is expanded.

>TRBV28|-|-|TRBJ1-4
TGTGCCAGCAAGGGTCGGTACGGTACAGGATTAGCAACTAATGAAAAACTGTTTTTT
CASKGRYGTGLATNEKLFF
>TRBV3-1/TRBV3-2|-|-|TRBJ1-2
TGTGCCAGCAGCCATCGGGTCTTCTATGGCTACACCTTC
CASSHRVFYGYTF
>TRBV19|-|TRBD1|TRBJ1-5
TGTGCCAGCAGAGTTATAGGGGGCGCGATAGATCAGCCCCAGCATTTT
CASRVIGGAIDQPQHF
>TRBV13|-|-|TRBJ1-3
TGTGCCAGCAGCTTACGAGGCGGTTTGAGAAACACCATATATTTT
CASSLRGGLRNTIYF
>TRBV6-1|-|-|TRBJ1-2
TGTGCCAGCAGTGAAGCTATGACAGATGGCTACACCTTC
CASSEAMTDGYTF
>TRBV19|-|-|TRBJ1-1
TGTGCCAGTAGACCCACAGGGTTAGGGAACACTGAAGCTTTCTTT
CASRPTGLGNTEAFF
>TRBV5-4|-|-|TRBJ2-7
TGTGCCAGCAGCTTGGGTGGGGGGAATAGCGAGCAGTACTTC
CASSLGGGNSEQYF
>TRBV15|once|TRBD1|TRBJ2-2
TGTGCCACCCGACAGGGGGCCGACACCGGGGAGCTGTTTTTT
CATRQGADTGELFF
>TRBV20-1|-|-|TRBJ1-1
TGCAGTGCTAGGGGTGAGGCTGAAGCTTTCTTT
CSARGEAEAFF
>TRBV19|-|-|TRBJ1-1
TGTGCCAGTAGTATAGCCAGGGGCGCGAGTGAAGCTTTCTTT
CASSIARGASEAFF
>TRBV7-2|-|-|TRBJ1-5
TGTGCCAGCAGCCCGCGGAGAGATCAGCCCCAGCATTTT
CASSPRRDQPQHF
>TRBV21-1|-|-|TRBJ1-2
TGTGCCAGCCGGGACCCCCGACAGGGAGAGAATGGCTACACCTTC
CASRDPRQGENGYTF
>TRBV10-1|-|-|TRBJ2-2
TGCGCCAGCAGTGAGCTGAACACCGGGGAGCTGTTTTTT
CASSELNTGELFF
>TRBV29-1|-|-|TRBJ2-7
TGCAGCGTTGTGTTACAGGGTTCCTACGAGCAGTACTTC
CSVVLQGSYEQYF
>TRBV7-6|-|-|TRBJ1-1
TGTGCCAGCAGCACCCCGGGCGGGGGCCGCACTGAAGCTTTCTTT
CASSTPGGGRTEAFF
>TRBV6-4|-|TRBD1|TRBJ1-2
TGTGCCAGCAGTGACGGAGAGGGACAGGGTGAAAGCTACACCTTC
CASSDGEGQGESYTF
>TRBV4-1|-|TRBD1|TRBJ1-2
TGCGCCAGCAGCCCACTGGGACAGGCCGCTACTGGCTACACCTTC
CASSPLGQAATGYTF
>TRBV12-3/TRBV12-4|-|-|TRBJ2-1
TGTGCCAGCAGTTTAGCCACCTACAATGAGCAGTTCTTC
CASSLATYNEQFF
>TRBV4-2|-|-|TRBJ1-1
TGTGCCAGCAGCCACCTCGACAGGAACACTGAAGCTTTCTTT
CASSHLDRNTEAFF
>TRBV24-1|-|-|TRBJ1-2
TGTGCCACCAGTGATGGGCCCAAGGGGTACTATGGCTACACCTTC
CATSDGPKGYYGYTF
>TRBV19|-|TRBD1|TRBJ1-2
TGTGCCACCCGACAGGGCGACTATGGCTACACCTTC
CATRQGDYGYTF
>TRBV24-1|-|TRBD1|TRBJ1-4
TGTGCCACCAGTGTACAGGGGGCGCGCGGTGAAAAACTGTTTTTT
CATSVQGARGEKLFF
>TRBV9|-|-|TRBJ1-5
TGTGCCAGCAGCGTAGATTTGGGGTCCGGGGAGCCCCAGCATTTT
CASSVDLGSGEPQHF
>TRBV6-6|-|TRBD1|TRBJ1-1
TGTGCCAGCTCAACAGGGGGTAACACTGAAGCTTTCTTT
CASSTGGNTEAFF
>TRBV4-2|-|-|TRBJ1-1
TGTGCCAGCAGCCAAGATCCCGGGGTAGTTTTCTTT
CASSQDPGVVFF
>TRBV9|-|TRBD1|TRBJ2-3
TGTGCCAGCAGCCCCCCACAGGGGGCGATCGCAGATACGCAGTATTTT
CASSPPQGAIADTQYF
>TRBV12-3/TRBV12-4|-|-|TRBJ1-1
TGTGCCAGCAGAAGGGGGGGCACTGAAGCTTTCTTT
CASRRGGTEAFF
>TRBV2|-|-|TRBJ1-3
TGTGCCAGCAGCCACACAGGTCCCGGAAACACCATATATTTT
CASSHTGPGNTIYF
>TRBV5-1|-|-|TRBJ1-6
TGCGCCAGCAGCTTTGACAGTAATTCACCCCTCCACTTT
CASSFDSNSPLHF
>TRBV2|once|TRBD1|TRBJ1-2
TGTGCCAGCAGTATTGGGGGACAGGGGATGCGGGGCTACACCTTC
CASSIGGQGMRGYTF
>TRBV5-1|-|-|TRBJ2-2
TGCGCCAGCAGCTTGTCTCCCAGGGGAATCGGGGAGCTGTTTTTT
CASSLSPRGIGELFF
>TRBV7-8|-|-|TRBJ1-1
TGTGCCAGCAGCTTAGATGTGAGTTACACTGAAGCTTTCTTT
CASSLDVSYTEAFF
>TRBV15|-|-|TRBJ1-4
TGTGCCACCACTAAGACGACAGGTTCGAGTGAAAAACTGTTTTTT
CATTKTTGSSEKLFF
>TRBV5-1|-|TRBD2|TRBJ2-2
TGCGCCAGCAGCTCCAGACTAGCGGGAGGGGACGGAGGTCGGGAGCTGTTTTTT
CASSSRLAGGDGGRELFF
>TRBV2|-|-|TRBJ1-2
TGTGCCACCACTTTGTCAGGGAACTATGGCTACACCTTC
CATTLSGNYGYTF
>TRBV18|-|TRBD1|TRBJ1-4
TGTGCCAGCTCACCACCGTGGACAGGGGCTACGGTAGGAGAAAAACTGTTTTTT
CASSPPWTGATVGEKLFF
>TRBV6-2/TRBV6-3|-|TRBD2|TRBJ2-1
TGTGCCAGCAGTTACTCGGCTAGCGGGGGCCCAACGCAGTTCTTC
CASSYSASGGPTQFF
>TRBV9|few|-|TRBJ1-6
TGTGCCAGCAGCGTAGACGGGAATTCACCCCTCCACTTT
CASSVDGNSPLHF
>TRBV2|-|-|TRBJ1-2
TGTGCCAGCAGCTACAGGGTTTACGGCTACACCTTC
CASSYRVYGYTF
>TRBV19|-|TRBD1|TRBJ1-2
TGTGCCAGTAGTGCTCGGGCAGGGGGGAATTGGGGCTACACCTTC
CASSARAGGNWGYTF
>TRBV25-1|few|-|TRBJ1-2
TGTGCCAGCAGTGGAAGTCCCCGGGGCTACACCTTC
CASSGSPRGYTF
>TRBV6-5|-|-|TRBJ2-1
TGTGCCACCAGAAAAGAGGGGGGGGATGAGCAGTTCTTC
CATRKEGGDEQFF
>TRBV20-1|-|TRBD1|TRBJ1-2
TGCAGTGCAAGTATACAGGGGCGGGAGGTCTATGGCTACACCTTC
CSASIQGREVYGYTF
>TRBV27|once|-|TRBJ2-7
TGTGCCAGCAGTCCCGCCCGGGGCGAGCAGTACTTC
CASSPARGEQYF
>TRBV30|once|-|TRBJ2-7
TGTGCCTGGACCGGACTCTCACCCTACGAGCAGTACTTC
CAWTGLSPYEQYF
>TRBV19|once|-|TRBJ2-1
TGTGCCAGTAGTTTGCAGAGACGGAGCAATGAGCAGTTCTTC
CASSLQRRSNEQFF
>TRBV6-5|-|TRBD2|TRBJ2-7
TGTGCCAGCAGCCCCACTAGCGGGAGTCCGTACGAGCAGTACTTC
CASSPTSGSPYEQYF
>TRBV9|-|TRBD1|TRBJ1-5
TGTGCCAGCTCCGGACAGGGAGAGAGTCAGCCCCAGCATTTT
CASSGQGESQPQHF
>TRBV13|-|-|TRBJ1-1
TGTGCCAGCAGCTTAGGCCCGGGGAAAGAAGCTTTCTTT
CASSLGPGKEAFF